This T cell receptor (beta chain) was sequenced in a study of control samples from healthy donors and cancer patients. This table comes from immunoSEQ multiplex PCR, and its TCRdb copy is limited to in-frame clones, with some not included. The table records about 110,000 clones, 75% to 90% of them present only once. This sequence originates from a woman aged 45-59 years in good health. The sample was blood.

CDR3 residues: CASTSGGASYGYTF. CDR3 DNA sequence: TGTGCCAGCACCTCGGGAGGCGCGAGCTATGGCTACACCTTC. The chain uses TRBV6-5 and TRBJ1-2; no firm D call. Trimming shortened V by 7 bases and J by 4 bases, and 16 bases separated the two germline ends. Germline CDR1 MNHEY, CDR2 SVGAGI. The CDR3 covers 14 residues.